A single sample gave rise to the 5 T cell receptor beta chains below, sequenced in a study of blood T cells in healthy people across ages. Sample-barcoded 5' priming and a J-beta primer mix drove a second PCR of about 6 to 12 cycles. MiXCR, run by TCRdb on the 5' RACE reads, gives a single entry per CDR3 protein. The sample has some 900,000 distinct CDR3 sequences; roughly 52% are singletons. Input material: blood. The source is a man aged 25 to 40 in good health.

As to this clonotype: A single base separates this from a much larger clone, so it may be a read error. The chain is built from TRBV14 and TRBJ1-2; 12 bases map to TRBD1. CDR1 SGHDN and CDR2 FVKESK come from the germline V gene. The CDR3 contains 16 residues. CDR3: CVSSPRGGTGGQGYTF. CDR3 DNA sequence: TGTGTCAGCAGTCCAAGAGGGGGGACAGGGGGCCAAGGCTACACCTTC. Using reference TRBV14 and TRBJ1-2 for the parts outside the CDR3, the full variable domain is EAGVTQFPSHSVIEKGQTVTLRCDPISGHDNLYWYRRVMGKEIKFLLHFVKESKQDESGMPNNRFLAERTGGTYSTLKVQPAELEDSGVYFCVSSPRGGTGGQGYTFGSGTRLTVV.

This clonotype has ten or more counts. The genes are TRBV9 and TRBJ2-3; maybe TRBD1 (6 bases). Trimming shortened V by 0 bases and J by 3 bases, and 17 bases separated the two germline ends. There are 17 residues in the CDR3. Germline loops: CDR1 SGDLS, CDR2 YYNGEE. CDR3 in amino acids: CASSVGSVGADTDTQYF. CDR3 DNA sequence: TGTGCCAGCAGCGTAGGTTCAGTGGGGGCTGATACAGATACGCAGTATTTT.

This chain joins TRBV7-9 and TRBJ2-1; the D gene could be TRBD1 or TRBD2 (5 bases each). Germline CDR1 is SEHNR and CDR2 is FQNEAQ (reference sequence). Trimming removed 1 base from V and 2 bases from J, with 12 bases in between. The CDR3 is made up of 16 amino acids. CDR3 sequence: CASSLEGRITYNEQFF. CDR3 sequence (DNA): TGTGCCAGCAGCTTAGAGGGACGCATCACCTACAATGAGCAGTTCTTC.

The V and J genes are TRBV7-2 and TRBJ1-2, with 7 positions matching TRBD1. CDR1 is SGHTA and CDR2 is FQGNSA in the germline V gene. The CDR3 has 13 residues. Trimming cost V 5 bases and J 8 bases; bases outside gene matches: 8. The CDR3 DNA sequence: TGTGCCAGCAGCGTAGGAGGGGGCGACGGCTACACCTTC. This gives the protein CASSVGGGDGYTF.

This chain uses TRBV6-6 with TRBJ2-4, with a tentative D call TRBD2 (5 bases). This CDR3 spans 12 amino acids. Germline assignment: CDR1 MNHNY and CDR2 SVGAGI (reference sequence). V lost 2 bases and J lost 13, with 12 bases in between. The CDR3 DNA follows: TGTGCCAGCAGTTACGAAGGGTGGGAGCAGTACTTC. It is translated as CASSYEGWEQYF.